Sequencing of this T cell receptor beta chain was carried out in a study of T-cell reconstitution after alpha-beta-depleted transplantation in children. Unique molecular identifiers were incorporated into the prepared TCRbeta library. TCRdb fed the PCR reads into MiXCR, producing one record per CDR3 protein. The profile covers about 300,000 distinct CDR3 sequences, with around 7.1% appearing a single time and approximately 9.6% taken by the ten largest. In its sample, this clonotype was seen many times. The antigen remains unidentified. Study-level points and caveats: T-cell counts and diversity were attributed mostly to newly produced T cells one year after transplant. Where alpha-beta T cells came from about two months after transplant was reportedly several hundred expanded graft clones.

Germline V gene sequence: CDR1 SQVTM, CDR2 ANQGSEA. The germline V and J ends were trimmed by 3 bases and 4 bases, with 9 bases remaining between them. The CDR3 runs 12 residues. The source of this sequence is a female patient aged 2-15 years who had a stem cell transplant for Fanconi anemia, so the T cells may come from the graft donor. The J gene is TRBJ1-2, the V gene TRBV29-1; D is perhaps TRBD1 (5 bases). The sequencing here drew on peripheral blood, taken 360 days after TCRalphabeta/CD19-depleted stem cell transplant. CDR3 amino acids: CSVDRQGYGYTF. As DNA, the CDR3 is TGCAGCGTTGATCGCCAGGGCTATGGCTACACCTTC.